What follows are 15 T cell receptor beta chains derived from one specimen sequenced in a study of PD-1 blockade in classical Hodgkin lymphoma. This sample's time point: cycle 4 day 1 (C4D1), after more than five weeks of nivolumab. Exposure to brentuximab vedotin varied, and each patient had relapsed following autologous stem cell transplantation. The data were produced by immunoSEQ multiplex PCR, yet TCRdb's version contains in-frame clones alone and is incomplete. The data hold tens of thousands of clones, with about four fifths observed a single time. Sample: peripheral blood mononuclear cells (PBMCs), taken before the fourth cycle of nivolumab. The source is a human donor with classical Hodgkin lymphoma.

The chain joins TRBV6-5 to TRBJ2-5, with D perhaps being TRBD1 or TRBD2 (5 bases each). The V gene's germline CDR1 is MNHEY and CDR2 SVGAGI. V lost 6 bases and J 5 bases, leaving 13 bases between the germline ends. CDR3 length: 13 amino acids. Written as DNA, the CDR3 is TGTGCCAGCAGCTACGGGACGGGCGAGACCCAGTACTTC. Its translation is CASSYGTGETQYF.

The V and J genes are TRBV27 and TRBJ2-3; 8 nucleotides match TRBD1. CDR3 length equals 15 residues. The junction had 9 bases not matched to a gene; V was cut back by 6 bases and J by 4 bases. The germline V gene encodes CDR1 MNHEY and CDR2 SMNVEV (reference sequence). CDR3 coding DNA: TGTGCCAGCAGGCCAGGGGGCCGCGGGGCAGATACGCAGTATTTT. This translates into CASRPGGRGADTQYF.

The chain combines TRBV5-1 with TRBJ2-2, with TRBD2 matching over 9 bases. CDR3 length equals 15 residues. Germline trimming cut 2 bases from V and 5 bases from J; bases unmatched to any gene: 4. Per germline, CDR1 SGHRS and CDR2 YFSETQ. The CDR3 DNA reads as TGCGCCAGCAGCTTTCCTAGCGGGGAAACCGGGGAGCTGTTTTTT. It encodes CASSFPSGETGELFF.

The chain has TRBV11-2 and TRBJ2-1; D uncertain. The CDR3 is 15 amino acids. Germline CDR1 SGHAT, CDR2 FQNNGV. The germline V and J ends were trimmed by 1 base and 1 base, with 8 bases remaining between them. The CDR3 DNA reads TGTGCCAGCAGCTTAGTGGGGTGGTCCTACAATGAGCAGTTCTTC. It yields the protein CASSLVGWSYNEQFF. Based on the CDR3 plus reference TRBV11-2 and TRBJ2-1, the full variable domain is EAGVAQSPRYKIIEKRQSVAFWCNPISGHATLYWYQQILGQGPKLLIQFQNNGVVDDSQLPKDRFSAERLKGVDSTLKIQPAKLEDSAVYLCASSLVGWSYNEQFFGPGTRLTVL.

The V call is TRBV9, the J call TRBJ1-1; tentatively, D is TRBD1 (6 bases). Germline V gene data show CDR1 as SGDLS and CDR2 as YYNGEE. V was cut by 0 bases and J by 5 bases, with 11 bases left in between. This CDR3 is 14 amino acids long. Here the CDR3 reads CASSVESGATEAFF. Here the CDR3 DNA reads TGTGCCAGCAGCGTAGAGTCGGGGGCGACTGAAGCTTTCTTT.

This chain connects TRBV6-4 to TRBJ2-4; D gene ambiguous. This CDR3 spans 13 amino acids. V was trimmed by 3 bases and J by 9 bases, leaving 12 bases between them. The germline V gene encodes CDR1 MRHNA and CDR2 SNTAGT. CDR3 DNA sequence: TGTGCCAGCAGTGAAATCCCCTCTGGCATTCAGTACTTC. Translated, it gives CASSEIPSGIQYF.

This sequence joins TRBV30 and TRBJ1-5; 11 bases are a match to TRBD1. The V gene's germline CDR1 is GTSNPN and CDR2 SVGIG (reference sequence). The junction had 18 bases not matched to a gene; V was cut back by 3 bases and J by 2 bases. The CDR3 is made up of 20 amino acids. CDR3 in amino acids: CAWSDDTPGQGVRGNQPQHF. CDR3 DNA: TGTGCCTGGAGCGACGACACGCCGGGACAGGGGGTTAGGGGCAATCAGCCCCAGCATTTT.

This CDR3 is CASSPSRQRGDNEQFF. As DNA, the CDR3 is TGCGCCAGCAGCCCCTCAAGGCAGCGGGGGGACAATGAGCAGTTCTTC. The chain combines TRBV4-3 with TRBJ2-1, with 9 bases matching TRBD2. The V gene's germline CDR1 is LGHNA and CDR2 YSLEER. This CDR3 has 16 amino acids. V was clipped by 4 bases and J by 5 bases; unmatched bases: 9.

The V call is TRBV5-1, the J call TRBJ2-3; 12 bases fit TRBD2. V shed 4 bases and J 3 bases; nucleotides not matched to a gene: 6. The CDR3 has 16 amino acids. Germline V gene lookup returns CDR1 SGHRS and CDR2 YFSETQ. The DNA for the CDR3 is TGCGCCAGCAGCCCCGGGACTAGCGGGCCGACAGATACGCAGTATTTT. It codes for CASSPGTSGPTDTQYF.

The genes are TRBV9 and TRBJ2-5; D gene unclear. Per the germline V gene, CDR1 is SGDLS and CDR2 is YYNGEE. V was shortened by 1 base and J by 0 bases, with 7 bases between the two germline ends. The CDR3 has 14 residues. The CDR3 DNA sequence: TGTGCCAGCAGCGTACTGGAAAACCAAGAGACCCAGTACTTC. It codes for CASSVLENQETQYF.

The gene calls are TRBV28 and TRBJ2-5; D is uncertain. The V end was cut by 5 bases, the J end by 5 bases, with 12 bases between. The CDR3 loop spans 13 amino acids. Germline V lookup: CDR1 MDHEN, CDR2 SYDVKM. The CDR3 nucleotides are TGTGCCAGCAGTCGTGGGGATATCGAGACCCAGTACTTC. Amino acid sequence: CASSRGDIETQYF.

The CDR3 sequence: CASSPTVDREASPLHF. As DNA, the CDR3 is TGTGCCAGCTCACCAACCGTTGACAGGGAGGCTTCACCCCTCCACTTT. The chain has TRBV18 and TRBJ1-6; 7 nucleotides match TRBD1. CDR1 is KGHSH and CDR2 is LQKENI in the germline V gene. This CDR3 is built from 16 residues. Unmatched junction bases numbered 10, after V lost 2 bases and J lost 9 bases.

The chain employs TRBV7-2 and TRBJ2-5; 7 bases align to TRBD2. With V trimmed by 5 bases and J by 5 bases, 8 bases remained unmatched. CDR1 SGHTA and CDR2 FQGNSA come from the germline V gene. The CDR3 has 14 amino acids. The CDR3 coding sequence is TGTGCCAGCAGCCTCGGACTAGGGACGGAGACCCAGTACTTC. It codes for CASSLGLGTETQYF. Filled out from reference TRBV7-2 and TRBJ2-5, the complete variable domain reads GAGVSQSPSNKVTEKGKDVELRCDPISGHTALYWYRQSLGQGLEFLIYFQGNSAPDKSGLPSDRFSAERTGGSVSTLTIQRTQQEDSAVYLCASSLGLGTETQYFGPGTRLLVL.

The CDR3 here is CATLTPGPTNSPLHF. CDR3 bases: TGTGCCACCCTCACTCCGGGACCCACTAATTCACCCCTCCACTTT. The chain couples TRBV5-3 to TRBJ1-6, with D possibly being TRBD1 (5 bases). TRBV5-3 is noted as an ORF with a role that remains uncertain. This CDR3 region has 15 residues. Trimming shortened V by 9 bases and J by 6 bases, and 19 bases separated the two germline ends.

This clone has only one observation. The V and J genes are TRBV6-6 and TRBJ2-1; no definite D call. CDR3 size: 15 residues. V was clipped by 6 bases and J by 0 bases, with 12 bases between them. From germline, CDR1 is MNHNY and CDR2 SVGAGI (reference sequence). As DNA, the CDR3 is TGTGCCAGCAGACCTCAGGTCAACTCCTACAATGAGCAGTTCTTC. It encodes CASRPQVNSYNEQFF.